The 22 T cell receptor beta chains below come from one sample, sequenced in a study of T cell responses to AZD1222 COVID-19 vaccine. Clones were sequenced by immunoSEQ multiplex PCR, and TCRdb holds only the in-frame ones, with some missing. The sample carries fewer than 130,000 clones, roughly 90% recorded once. The source material was peripheral blood, sampled on day 0 of AZD1222 vaccination. These receptors were taken from an adult in good health.

The chain uses TRBV27 and TRBJ1-2, with 8 bases aligning to TRBD1. This CDR3 comprises 17 residues. Germline CDR1 is MNHEY and CDR2 is SMNVEV (reference sequence). The V segment lost 5 bases and the J segment 2 bases; nucleotides outside the gene matches: 13. For the CDR3, the DNA is TGTGCCAGCAGTCCCTGGACAGGGAGAGGGGGCAACTATGGCTACACCTTC. This codes for CASSPWTGRGGNYGYTF.

A single count supports this clone. The gene calls are TRBV2 and TRBJ2-5; 7 bases align to TRBD2. The ends lost 6 bases at V and 2 bases at J; junction bases unmatched: 3. The V gene's germline CDR1 is SNHLY and CDR2 FYNNEI. The CDR3 extends over 13 amino acids. The CDR3 nucleotides read TGTGCCAGCAGATATAGCGGGCAAGAGACCCAGTACTTC. Protein sequence: CASRYSGQETQYF.

The gene calls are TRBV7-2 and TRBJ2-5; D possibly corresponds to TRBD2 (5 bases). The CDR3 contains 14 residues. Trimming pared 2 bases from V and 5 bases from J, leaving 12 bases between. Looked up from germline, CDR1 is SGHTA and CDR2 is FQGNSA. The CDR3 reads CASSLRAGLETQYF. As DNA, the CDR3 is TGTGCCAGCAGCTTACGGGCGGGCTTGGAGACCCAGTACTTC.

This chain connects TRBV6-2 or TRBV6-3 to TRBJ1-1; D uncertain. V lost 5 bases and J lost 11, with 21 bases in between. CDR1 is MNHEY and CDR2 is SVGEGT in the germline V gene. The CDR3 is 14 amino acids. The CDR3 DNA reads TGTGCCAGCAGTGGGTCGACACCCGGAAAAAGTGCTTTCTTT. This sequence encodes CASSGSTPGKSAFF.

The chain carries TRBV6-2 or TRBV6-3 and TRBJ1-1; a possible D gene is TRBD1 (5 bases). CDR1 and CDR2 from the germline V gene are MNHEY and SVGEGT. V lost 0 bases and J lost 6, with 5 bases in between. This CDR3 is built from 12 residues. The CDR3 spells CASSYSGAEAFF. Here the CDR3 DNA reads TGTGCCAGCAGTTACTCGGGGGCTGAAGCTTTCTTT.

The V and J genes are TRBV13 and TRBJ1-2; TRBD1 agrees at 8 bases. V lost 5 bases, J lost 0 bases, and 14 bases stayed unmatched. The CDR3 runs 18 residues. The germline gives CDR1 PRHDT, CDR2 FYEKMQ (reference sequence). The CDR3 nucleotides are TGTGCCAGCAGCCATAGGGGGACAGGCATTCTCGCTAACTATGGCTACACCTTC. This encodes CASSHRGTGILANYGYTF.

V is TRBV6-6 and J is TRBJ1-5; 7 nucleotides line up with TRBD1. V trimming: 8 bases; J trimming: 2 bases; junction bases outside the gene matches: 9. The germline V gene has CDR1 MNHNY and CDR2 SVGAGI (reference sequence). The CDR3 loop spans 15 amino acids. This CDR3 is CASRTGADGNQPQHF. The CDR3, as DNA: TGTGCCAGCCGTACAGGGGCCGATGGCAATCAGCCCCAGCATTTT.

The gene calls are TRBV7-2 and TRBJ2-4, with TRBD2 identical over 13 bases. This CDR3 contains 15 residues. V was clipped by 6 bases and J by 6 bases; unmatched bases: 5. Germline V gene data show CDR1 as SGHTA and CDR2 as FQGNSA. DNA for the CDR3: TGTGCCAGCAGGAAACTAGCGGGAGGGTCAAACATTCAGTACTTC. Translation gives CASRKLAGGSNIQYF.

V is TRBV7-8 and J is TRBJ2-5; no reliable D call. The CDR3 loop spans 13 amino acids. Germline V gene data show CDR1 as SGHVS and CDR2 as FQNEAQ. V was clipped by 5 bases and J by 4 bases, with 11 bases between them. The CDR3 loop is CASSPTTGETQYF. The CDR3 DNA sequence: TGTGCCAGCAGCCCAACAACGGGAGAGACCCAGTACTTC. The whole variable domain, remainder taken from reference TRBV7-8 and TRBJ2-5, is GAGVSQSPRYKVAKRGQDVALRCDPISGHVSLFWYQQALGQGPEFLTYFQNEAQLDKSGLPSDRFFAERPEGSVSTLKIQRTQQEDSAVYLCASSPTTGETQYFGPGTRLLVL.

This chain links TRBV24-1 with TRBJ1-5; 7 positions match TRBD1. Trimming took 2 bases from V and 3 from J; bases not matched to a gene: 3. This CDR3 has 15 residues. Germline values: CDR1 KGHDR, CDR2 SFDVKD. The chain's CDR3 is CATSDWDRLNQPQHF. The DNA for the CDR3 is TGTGCCACCAGTGATTGGGACAGACTCAATCAGCCCCAGCATTTT.

The chain links TRBV9 to TRBJ2-7; TRBD2 matches at 10 bases. Looked up from germline, CDR1 is SGDLS and CDR2 is YYNGEE. V lost 4 bases, J lost 2 bases, and 21 bases stayed unmatched. The CDR3 totals 20 residues. The CDR3 sequence: CASSSRTSGEDSRGPYEQYF. CDR3 DNA sequence: TGTGCCAGCAGCTCCCGGACTAGCGGAGAGGACTCCAGGGGTCCCTACGAGCAGTACTTC.

This clone appeared once. The chain combines TRBV28 with TRBJ1-5; TRBD1 matches 8 bases. V shed 2 bases and J 6 bases; nucleotides not matched to a gene: 6. The CDR3 has 15 residues. CDR1 MDHEN and CDR2 SYDVKM come from the germline V gene. CDR3 DNA sequence: TGTGCCAGCAGTTTAGGGTCAGGGGGCCTTCAGCCCCAGCATTTT. Translating it yields CASSLGSGGLQPQHF.

This clone was found once. V is TRBV6-5 and J is TRBJ1-2, with 7 positions matching TRBD1. V shed 4 bases and J 4 bases; nucleotides not matched to a gene: 3. Germline V CDR1 and CDR2: MNHEY, SVGAGI. CDR3 length equals 13 residues. CDR3: CASSFAGGYGYTF. In nucleotides, the CDR3 is TGTGCCAGCAGTTTTGCAGGGGGCTATGGCTACACCTTC.

The rearrangement joins TRBV20-1 to TRBJ2-1; 10 nucleotides align to TRBD2. Trimming took 3 bases from V and 9 from J; bases not matched to a gene: 11. The CDR3 loop spans 15 amino acids. CDR1 and CDR2 from the germline V gene are DFQATT and SNEGSKA (reference sequence). The CDR3 DNA sequence: TGCAGTGCTAGTGCGGCGGGACTAGCGAGTCTTGAGCAGTTCTTC. Protein: CSASAAGLASLEQFF.

The chain is built from TRBV7-2 and TRBJ1-2; D unresolved. Trimming shortened V by 0 bases and J by 6 bases, and 8 bases separated the two germline ends. Germline V gene lookup returns CDR1 SGHTA and CDR2 FQGNSA. The CDR3 length is 13 residues. CDR3 protein: CASSLASSHGYTF. The CDR3, as DNA: TGTGCCAGCAGCTTAGCGAGCAGCCATGGCTACACCTTC.

This chain links TRBV10-3 with TRBJ2-1, with 7 nucleotides matching TRBD1. V shed 3 bases and J 2 bases; nucleotides not matched to a gene: 4. Germline V CDR1 and CDR2: ENHRY, SYGVKD. This CDR3 region has 15 residues. CDR3 sequence: CAISDWDRAYNEQFF. The CDR3 DNA sequence: TGTGCCATCAGTGACTGGGACAGAGCCTACAATGAGCAGTTCTTC.

This chain joins TRBV27 and TRBJ1-4, with unresolved D. Germline CDR1 and CDR2: MNHEY and SMNVEV (reference sequence). This CDR3 is 16 amino acids long. V shed 2 bases and J shed 4 bases, with 14 bases lying between them. CDR3 sequence (DNA): TGTGCCAGCAGTTTACGGTGGTGGGAGGGTAATGAAAAACTGTTTTTT. This gives the protein CASSLRWWEGNEKLFF.

The chain is built from TRBV7-2 and TRBJ2-2, with D hard to call. This CDR3 spans 16 amino acids. Trimming stripped 1 base from V and 1 base from J, with 10 bases between. Germline-derived CDR1 and CDR2 are SGHTA and FQGNSA. For the CDR3, the DNA is TGTGCCAGCAGCTTAGGACGATTGGGGAACACCGGGGAGCTGTTTTTT. Translation gives CASSLGRLGNTGELFF.

The CDR3 is CASSTGRLNTEAFF. The CDR3 nucleotides are TGTGCCAGCAGCACCGGGCGGTTGAACACTGAAGCTTTCTTT. The chain couples TRBV9 to TRBJ1-1; D gene uncertain. The CDR3 contains 14 residues. The germline CDR1 and CDR2 sequences are SGDLS and YYNGEE. Trimming removed 4 bases at V and 0 bases at J, with 10 bases between.

The chain carries TRBV7-2 and TRBJ1-4; D unclear. The germline V gene has CDR1 SGHTA and CDR2 FQGNSA. This CDR3 is 13 amino acids long. V lost 5 bases to trimming and J lost 5 bases, with 9 bases between them. The CDR3 nucleotides are TGTGCCAGCAGCAGAGGAGGGAATGAAAAACTGTTTTTT. Its protein product is CASSRGGNEKLFF.

J is TRBJ1-5 and V is TRBV6-6, with D unresolved. Between the trimmed V and J ends, which lost 3 bases and 3 bases, there was a span of 9 bases. The CDR3 is 14 amino acids. Germline loops: CDR1 MNHNY, CDR2 SVGAGI (reference sequence). CDR3 in DNA: TGTGCCAGCAGTTATTGGGGTAACAATCAGCCCCAGCATTTT. This sequence encodes CASSYWGNNQPQHF.

The rearrangement uses TRBV27 and TRBJ1-6; TRBD1 matches 8 bases. Germline V gene sequence: CDR1 MNHEY, CDR2 SMNVEV (reference sequence). The CDR3 runs to 19 residues. With 1 base clipped from V and 9 bases from J, the junction kept 17 bases outside the gene matches. This CDR3 reads CASSLFNPSGQGPGSPLHF. The CDR3 nucleotides read TGTGCCAGCAGTTTATTTAACCCCTCAGGACAGGGTCCTGGTTCACCCCTCCACTTT.